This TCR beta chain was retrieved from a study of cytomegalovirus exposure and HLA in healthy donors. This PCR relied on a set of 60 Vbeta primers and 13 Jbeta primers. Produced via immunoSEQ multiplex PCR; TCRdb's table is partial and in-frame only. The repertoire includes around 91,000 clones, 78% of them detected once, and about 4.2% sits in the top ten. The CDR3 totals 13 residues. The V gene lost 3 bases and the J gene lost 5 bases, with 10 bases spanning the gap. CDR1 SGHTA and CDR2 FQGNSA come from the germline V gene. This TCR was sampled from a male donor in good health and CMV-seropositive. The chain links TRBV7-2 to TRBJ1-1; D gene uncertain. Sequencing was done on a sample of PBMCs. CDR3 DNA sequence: TGTGCCAGCAGCTTGAGCCCGCGTACTGAAGCTTTCTTT. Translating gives CASSLSPRTEAFF.